This T cell receptor beta chain appears in the sequencing data of a study of blood T cell repertoires in COVID-19. This clone was found a few times. The CDR3 runs to 14 residues. Germline V gene lookup returns CDR1 LNHNV and CDR2 YYDKDF (reference sequence). The ends were cut back, 4 bases at V and 7 bases at J, with 16 bases in the middle. The data were produced by immunoSEQ multiplex PCR, yet TCRdb's version contains in-frame clones alone and is incomplete. The sample holds 100,000 to 150,000 clones; 60% to 80% are singletons and the top ten take over 4.5%. This chain uses TRBV15 with TRBJ1-2, with D tentatively TRBD1 (6 bases). This clonotype was sampled from a man in his 60s with acute or convalescent COVID-19. Sequencing input: peripheral blood. CDR3 in amino acids: CATSIGPTGSGYTF. The CDR3 DNA follows: TGTGCCACCAGCATTGGGCCCACAGGGTCTGGCTACACCTTC.